The following is a TCR beta chain sequence with its context. The sample is drawn from a study of CD8 T cells in Susac syndrome. V was shortened by 0 bases and J by 5 bases, with 4 bases between the two germline ends. The CDR3 is 13 amino acids. Looked up from germline, CDR1 is SGHTA and CDR2 is FQGNSA. With random hexamers, roughly 0.45 to 1 ug RNA was reverse transcribed. Each CDR3 protein gets one entry after TCRdb re-called the immunoSEQ multiplex PCR reads with MiXCR. The repertoire has about 130,000 distinct CDR3 sequences, over 90% of them found once; the top ten carry roughly 0.12%. V and J are TRBV7-2 and TRBJ2-2; D gene ambiguous. The TCR sequence derives from a human donor in good health. The source material was CD4+ T cells from PBMCs. CDR3 bases: TGTGCCAGCAGCTTAGCGCAGACCGGGGAGCTGTTTTTT. Translated, it gives CASSLAQTGELFF.